Detailed here is one T cell receptor (beta chain). The PCR contained 60 Vbeta and 13 Jbeta primers. The table came from immunoSEQ multiplex PCR; TCRdb's copy has only in-frame clones and leaves some out. The table has under 150,000 clones, 82% seen once. The data stem from a study of cytomegalovirus exposure and HLA in healthy donors. Between the trimmed V and J ends, which lost 4 bases and 0 bases, there was a span of 18 bases. Germline V CDR1 and CDR2: SGHVS, FNYEAQ. The CDR3 is 17 residues long. This chain connects TRBV7-6 to TRBJ1-1; D not certain. The sample taken for sequencing was PBMCs. The receptor was isolated from a boy aged 5 to 17 in good health and CMV-seronegative. CDR3 in DNA: TGTGCCAGCAGCTCCCAAAACCCCCTCGCTATGAACACTGAAGCTTTCTTT. It encodes CASSSQNPLAMNTEAFF.